Listed here are 15 T cell receptor beta chains from one sample, sequenced in a study of CD8 T cells in Susac syndrome. RNA amounts of about 0.5 to 1 ug underwent reverse transcription with random hexamers. MiXCR, applied by TCRdb to the immunoSEQ multiplex PCR reads, yields one record per CDR3 protein. The table records roughly 140,000 distinct CDR3 sequences, 85% to 95% of them present only once. The source material was CD8+ T cells from PBMCs. The origin of the receptors is a human donor in good health.

The chain is built from TRBV9 and TRBJ2-2, with 7 bases aligning to TRBD2. There are 15 residues in the CDR3. Germline loops: CDR1 SGDLS, CDR2 YYNGEE. V shed 4 bases, J shed 2 bases, and the junction held 5 bases outside the gene matches. CDR3: CASSPSGVNTGELFF. The CDR3 coding sequence is TGTGCCAGCAGCCCAAGCGGGGTTAACACCGGGGAGCTGTTTTTT.

The rearrangement links TRBV27 to TRBJ1-1; TRBD1 aligns across 7 bases. This CDR3 contains 15 residues. The V gene end was trimmed by 5 bases and the J gene end by 4 bases; junction bases not matched to a gene: 10. The germline CDR1 and CDR2 sequences are MNHEY and SMNVEV (reference sequence). This chain's CDR3 is CASSLWTGLSTEAFF. CDR3 in DNA: TGTGCCAGCAGTCTATGGACAGGACTCTCCACTGAAGCTTTCTTT.

DNA for the CDR3: TGCAGTGCTGAAGCCCTCCGACTAGCAGTCACAGATACGCAGTATTTT. It codes for CSAEALRLAVTDTQYF. The gene calls are TRBV20-1 and TRBJ2-3, with 7 bases fitting TRBD2. Unmatched junction bases numbered 13, after V lost 5 bases and J lost 2 bases. The CDR3 extends over 16 amino acids. The germline gives CDR1 DFQATT, CDR2 SNEGSKA (reference sequence).

Comment on this clonotype: Compared with germline, one end of the junction differs, possibly owing to a read error. V is TRBV14 and J is TRBJ2-7; D ambiguous. The CDR3 extends over 12 amino acids. CDR1 is SGHDN, CDR2 FVKESK, per germline. The CDR3 DNA sequence: TGTGCCAGCTGGAATGGGTTAGGCTCTCATAGTTTC. It translates to CASWNGLGSHSF.

The chain employs TRBV7-9 and TRBJ2-7; TRBD1 aligns across 12 bases. Looked up from germline, CDR1 is SEHNR and CDR2 is FQNEAQ (reference sequence). J was trimmed by 3 bases and V by 6 bases; bases with no gene match: 6. The CDR3 is made up of 15 amino acids. CDR3 loop: CASRTGTGGFYEQYF. The CDR3 coding sequence is TGTGCCAGCAGAACCGGGACAGGGGGCTTCTACGAGCAGTACTTC.

The chain couples TRBV20-1 to TRBJ2-3; TRBD2 aligns across 8 bases. Germline V gene sequence: CDR1 DFQATT, CDR2 SNEGSKA (reference sequence). CDR3 length: 16 amino acids. CDR3 sequence reads: CRARESGRYGTDTQYF. The CDR3 DNA reads as TGCAGGGCTCGGGAAAGCGGGAGATACGGCACAGATACGCAGTATTTT.

The rearrangement joins TRBV27 to TRBJ2-3; 10 positions agree with TRBD1. V lost 6 bases, J lost 4 bases, and 4 bases stayed unmatched. The CDR3 runs 14 residues. CDR1 and CDR2 (germline): MNHEY, SMNVEV (reference sequence). The CDR3 spells CASRGQGWADTQYF. The CDR3 region has the DNA TGTGCCAGCAGGGGACAGGGGTGGGCAGATACGCAGTATTTT.

The chain couples TRBV14 to TRBJ2-7; 7 nucleotides agree with TRBD1. V trimming: 3 bases; J trimming: 6 bases; junction bases outside the gene matches: 5. Germline CDR1 is SGHDN and CDR2 is FVKESK. The CDR3 contains 13 residues. CDR3 in DNA: TGTGCCAGCAGCCACGCCGACAGGGTCGAGCAGTACTTC. This encodes CASSHADRVEQYF.

This chain links TRBV19 with TRBJ2-7; the D gene is possibly TRBD1 (6 bases). Germline CDR1 LNHDA, CDR2 SQIVND (reference sequence). Trimming pared 5 bases from V and 3 bases from J, leaving 11 bases between. This CDR3 has 13 residues. CDR3 loop: CASSSGTLYEQYF. The CDR3 DNA is TGTGCCAGTAGTTCCGGGACACTCTACGAGCAGTACTTC.

The chain is built from TRBV13 and TRBJ2-7; D may match TRBD1 or TRBD2 (7 bases each). V was pared by 4 bases and J by 0 bases, with 16 bases between. This CDR3 has 16 residues. Per germline, CDR1 PRHDT and CDR2 FYEKMQ (reference sequence). The CDR3 loop is CASSSQGGDSSYEQYF. CDR3 coding DNA: TGTGCCAGCAGCTCTCAGGGAGGGGACAGCTCCTACGAGCAGTACTTC. The full variable domain, rest sourced from reference TRBV13 and TRBJ2-7, is AAGVIQSPRHLIKEKRETATLKCYPIPRHDTVYWYQQGPGQDPQFLISFYEKMQSDKGSIPDRFSAQQFSDYHSELNMSSLELGDSALYFCASSSQGGDSSYEQYFGPGTRLTVT.

This chain joins TRBV13 and TRBJ2-7, with D possibly being TRBD2 (6 bases). The CDR3 extends over 15 amino acids. From germline, CDR1 is PRHDT and CDR2 FYEKMQ (reference sequence). With 5 bases removed from V and 3 bases from J, the gap between germline ends came to 17 bases. CDR3 in DNA: TGTGCCAGCAGCCATTTCTCTGCGGGAATCTACGAGCAGTACTTC. Amino acids: CASSHFSAGIYEQYF.

This sequence joins TRBV11-2 and TRBJ1-4; no clear D. The CDR3 is made up of 15 amino acids. CDR1 SGHAT and CDR2 FQNNGV come from the germline V gene. The ends were cut back, 1 base at V and 0 bases at J, with 6 bases in the middle. The CDR3 sequence: CASSLVGTTNEKLFF. The DNA of the CDR3 is TGTGCCAGCAGCTTAGTAGGAACAACTAATGAAAAACTGTTTTTT. Together with reference TRBV11-2 and TRBJ1-4, the CDR3 gives the full variable domain: EAGVAQSPRYKIIEKRQSVAFWCNPISGHATLYWYQQILGQGPKLLIQFQNNGVVDDSQLPKDRFSAERLKGVDSTLKIQPAKLEDSAVYLCASSLVGTTNEKLFFGSGTQLSVL.

The chain combines TRBV28 with TRBJ2-1, with 9 bases aligning to TRBD2. The CDR3 spans 16 residues. The V gene's germline CDR1 is MDHEN and CDR2 SYDVKM. The J segment lost 7 bases and the V segment lost 5 bases, leaving 12 bases of the junction unmatched. CDR3: CASSLPLAGLGNEQFF. The CDR3, as DNA: TGTGCCAGCAGTCTCCCGCTAGCGGGATTGGGGAATGAGCAGTTCTTC.

The chain uses TRBV20-1 and TRBJ2-5; TRBD2 might be the D (6 bases). CDR1 is DFQATT and CDR2 is SNEGSKA in the germline V gene (reference sequence). The CDR3 runs to 19 residues. The V end was cut by 0 bases, the J end by 0 bases, with 23 bases between. CDR3 nucleotides: TGCAGTGCTAGAGATGAGGGGACTGTATGGGCGGGGTACCAAGAGACCCAGTACTTC. Its protein product is CSARDEGTVWAGYQETQYF.

This clonotype was observed once. This rearrangement joins TRBV20-1 to TRBJ1-5; D not certain. V lost 5 bases, J lost 0 bases, and 17 bases lay in between. The CDR3 is made up of 16 amino acids. Germline CDR1 and CDR2: DFQATT and SNEGSKA (reference sequence). The CDR3 spells CSARGLMEDSNQPQHF. DNA for the CDR3: TGCAGTGCTCGCGGACTGATGGAAGATAGCAATCAGCCCCAGCATTTT.